This T cell receptor (beta chain) was sequenced for a study of CD8+ T cells in alopecia areata. As the sequencing template, cDNA was produced by extracting RNA and reverse transcribing it. The data were produced by immunoSEQ multiplex PCR, yet TCRdb's version contains in-frame clones alone and is incomplete. The data hold 150,000 or so clones, with 65% to 75% observed a single time. There are 13 residues in the CDR3. Germline CDR1 is MGHRA and CDR2 is YSYEKL. V shed 2 bases, J shed 4 bases, and the junction held 1 base outside the gene matches. With regard to this clone: Other DNA sequences from this sample encode an identical CDR3 as well.

The sequences come from CD8+ T cells sorted from blood, collected at week 0. The TCR comes from a human donor with alopecia areata. The chain is built from TRBV4-1 and TRBJ2-7, with TRBD1 identical over 8 bases. The CDR3 bases are TGCGCCAGCAGCCAAACAGGGGGGTACGAGCAGTACTTC. This translates into CASSQTGGYEQYF.